The rows below give T cell receptor beta chains drawn from one sample of a study of blood T cell repertoires in COVID-19. Sequencing was performed with immunoSEQ multiplex PCR; in TCRdb, only in-frame clones are kept and a portion is missing. The sample contains hundreds of thousands of clones, almost 90% of which appear only once. Material for sequencing was peripheral blood. The receptors derive from an older man with acute or convalescent COVID-19. Each CDR3 is given with its conserved first and last residue. D genes are given only for firm matches. Where a row states a size, it is once, few, many or the class of an expanded clone; other rows omit it.

CDR3 length: 15; clone size: .; V gene: TRBV2; J gene: TRBJ2-5; D gene: TRBD1; CDR3 DNA: TGTGCCAGCAGGAGGGACAGGGGGCTTCAGGAGACCCAGTACTTC; CDR3 protein: CASRRDRGLQETQYF
CDR3 length: 13; clone size: .; V gene: TRBV5-1; J gene: TRBJ1-1; D gene: .; CDR3 DNA: TGCGCCAGCAGCCCCGGGGGGGACACTGAAGCTTTCTTT; CDR3 protein: CASSPGGDTEAFF
CDR3 length: 15; clone size: .; V gene: TRBV7-2; J gene: TRBJ1-1; D gene: .; CDR3 DNA: TGTGCCAGCAGCTTAGTACTGCGGATGAACACTGAAGCTTTCTTT; CDR3 protein: CASSLVLRMNTEAFF
CDR3 length: 15; clone size: .; V gene: TRBV19; J gene: TRBJ1-5; D gene: .; CDR3 DNA: TGTGCCAGTAGTATTTCAGGCCTAACCAATCAGCCCCAGCATTTT; CDR3 protein: CASSISGLTNQPQHF
CDR3 length: 14; clone size: .; V gene: TRBV6-5; J gene: TRBJ2-7; D gene: TRBD1; CDR3 DNA: TGTGCCAGCAGTTACTCGTCAGGGGGCGGCGAGCAGTACTTC; CDR3 protein: CASSYSSGGGEQYF
CDR3 length: 16; clone size: .; V gene: TRBV3-1/TRBV3-2; J gene: TRBJ2-3; D gene: TRBD2; CDR3 DNA: TGTGCCAGCAGCTTATGGGGGGCTAGCGGGGAAGATACGCAGTATTTT; CDR3 protein: CASSLWGASGEDTQYF
CDR3 length: 13; clone size: once; V gene: TRBV28; J gene: TRBJ1-5; D gene: .; CDR3 DNA: TGTGCCAGCAGTCTGGTGGAGAGGCAGCCCCAGCATTTT; CDR3 protein: CASSLVERQPQHF
CDR3 length: 14; clone size: .; V gene: TRBV3-1/TRBV3-2; J gene: TRBJ1-2; D gene: .; CDR3 DNA: TGTGCCAGCAGCCTCACAGGGATGGGCTATGGCTACACCTTC; CDR3 protein: CASSLTGMGYGYTF
CDR3 length: 14; clone size: once; V gene: TRBV6-5; J gene: TRBJ2-2; D gene: TRBD2; CDR3 DNA: TGTGCCAGCAGCAAGCGGGGATACACCGGGGAGCTGTTTTTT; CDR3 protein: CASSKRGYTGELFF
CDR3 length: 14; clone size: .; V gene: TRBV14; J gene: TRBJ1-2; D gene: .; CDR3 DNA: TGTGCCAGCAGCCGAGGGCCCCCGGGCGATGGCTACACCTTC; CDR3 protein: CASSRGPPGDGYTF
CDR3 length: 12; clone size: once; V gene: TRBV18; J gene: TRBJ2-7; D gene: TRBD1; CDR3 DNA: TGTGCCAGCTCAGGACAGGGATACGAGCAGTACTTC; CDR3 protein: CASSGQGYEQYF
CDR3 length: 15; clone size: .; V gene: TRBV27; J gene: TRBJ2-5; D gene: .; CDR3 DNA: TGTGCCAGCAGTTTATTAGGGATTAGGGGGGAGACCCAGTACTTC; CDR3 protein: CASSLLGIRGETQYF
CDR3 length: 17; clone size: .; V gene: TRBV7-2; J gene: TRBJ1-6; D gene: TRBD1; CDR3 DNA: TGTGCCAGCAGCTCGATAAGGACAGGGGCAGGGAATTCACCCCTCCACTTT; CDR3 protein: CASSSIRTGAGNSPLHF
CDR3 length: 16; clone size: .; V gene: TRBV6-2/TRBV6-3; J gene: TRBJ1-5; D gene: .; CDR3 DNA: TGTGCCAGCAGTTACTTACAGGAGTATAGCAATCAGCCCCAGCATTTT; CDR3 protein: CASSYLQEYSNQPQHF
CDR3 length: 15; clone size: .; V gene: TRBV6-6; J gene: TRBJ2-7; D gene: TRBD2; CDR3 DNA: TGTGCCAGCAGGTCCACTAGCGGGTTCTCCTACGAGCAGTACTTC; CDR3 protein: CASRSTSGFSYEQYF